The rows below give T cell receptor beta chains drawn from one sample of a study of T-cell reconstitution after alpha-beta-depleted transplantation in children. TCRdb redid the calling of the PCR reads with MiXCR, one entry per CDR3 protein. The sample consists of approximately 340,000 distinct CDR3 sequences, under 13% of them appearing once. Here the sequenced sample was PBMCs from the stem cell graft donor, taken from the stem cell graft. The receptor source for this set is a human donor who donated a stem cell graft to a child with acute lymphoblastic leukemia. CDR3s include the opening cysteine and the closing phenylalanine or tryptophan. D genes are given only for firm matches. Clone size, where shown, is once, few, many, or a class for clones that have expanded.

v_call	clone_size	d_call	j_call	cdr3_nt	cdr3_aa
TRBV29-1	many	.	TRBJ1-4	TGCAGCGCTGGGGACCGACCCGGGGGCAATGAAAAACTGTTTTTT	CSAGDRPGGNEKLFF
TRBV9	.	.	TRBJ2-2	TGTGCCAGCAGCGTACAGTTGACCACCGGGGAGCTGTTTTTT	CASSVQLTTGELFF
TRBV4-3	few	.	TRBJ2-1	TGCGCCAGCAGCCATCAACCGGGACTTCCCTACAATGAGCAGTTCTTC	CASSHQPGLPYNEQFF
TRBV6-2/TRBV6-3	many	TRBD1	TRBJ1-5	TGTGCCAGCAGTTACTCGAGCAGGGGGCACCAGCCCCAGCATTTT	CASSYSSRGHQPQHF
TRBV7-9	few	TRBD1	TRBJ2-2	TGTGCCAGCAGCCACCGGGACAGGGGGCGCACCGGGGAGCTGTTTTTT	CASSHRDRGRTGELFF
TRBV28	.	TRBD2	TRBJ2-1	TGTGCCAGCAGTCCGGGGCTAGCGGGAGGTAGGAATGAGCAGTTCTTC	CASSPGLAGGRNEQFF
TRBV20-1	.	TRBD2	TRBJ2-7	TGCAGTGCTAGCGGGAGGCTCTCCTACGAGCAGTACTTC	CSASGRLSYEQYF
TRBV7-2	.	.	TRBJ2-7	TGTGCCAGCAGCTTAGTGGGTTACGGCTACGAGCAGTACTTC	CASSLVGYGYEQYF
TRBV20-1	few	TRBD2	TRBJ2-7	TGCAGTGCTGGCGGGAGGGCGAGGGAGCAGTACTTC	CSAGGRAREQYF
TRBV18	.	.	TRBJ2-1	TGTGCCAGCTCACCCGAATTCACGAGCTCCTACAATGAGCAGTTCTTC	CASSPEFTSSYNEQFF
TRBV12-3/TRBV12-4	.	TRBD1	TRBJ2-1	TGTGCCAGCAGTCCAAGAATCGGACAGGGGGAAGGCCATGAGCAGTTCTTC	CASSPRIGQGEGHEQFF
TRBV20-1	many	TRBD1	TRBJ1-6	TGCACCACTCGGACAGGAACTAATTCACCCCTCCACTTT	CTTRTGTNSPLHF
TRBV6-7	few	TRBD2	TRBJ2-1	TGTGCCAGCAGTTACCGGGTATCATCTGTCGCGGGAGGGTGGAATGAGCAGTTCTTC	CASSYRVSSVAGGWNEQFF
TRBV12-3/TRBV12-4	.	.	TRBJ2-3	TGTGCCAGCAGTTTTCGAGAGCGGCCCATAACAGATACGCAGTATTTT	CASSFRERPITDTQYF
TRBV10-3	.	.	TRBJ2-1	TGTGCCATCAGTGTAGTTGAGGGTGATGAGCAGTTCTTC	CAISVVEGDEQFF
TRBV4-3	.	.	TRBJ2-7	TGCGCCAGCAGCCAAGATTTTACCCTATCCTCCTACGAGCAGTACTTC	CASSQDFTLSSYEQYF
TRBV5-1	many	TRBD2	TRBJ2-7	TGCGCCAGCAGCTTGACTAGCGGGAGTTGGGGTGGAGGCGAGCAGTACTTC	CASSLTSGSWGGGEQYF
TRBV29-1	.	.	TRBJ1-4	TGCAGCGTCCTTGGGCAGGGAGGGAAAAAACTGTTTTTT	CSVLGQGGKKLFF
TRBV7-9	.	TRBD2	TRBJ2-7	TGTGCCAGCAGCTTAGGGGTAGCGGGCCTACACCCGAGCTCCTACGAGCAGTACTTC	CASSLGVAGLHPSSYEQYF
TRBV7-2	many	TRBD1	TRBJ2-7	TGTGCCAGCAGCCGTGGGACAGGGGTCTACGAGCAGTACTTC	CASSRGTGVYEQYF
TRBV20-1	.	TRBD1	TRBJ1-1	TGCAGTGCCGACCCTAGACAGGGGGCGCGAACTGAAGCTTTCTTT	CSADPRQGARTEAFF
TRBV29-1	many	.	TRBJ2-7	TGCAGCGTTGAAACGGTAGGATCCTACGAGCAGTACTTC	CSVETVGSYEQYF
TRBV5-6	many	TRBD2	TRBJ2-1	TGTGCCAGCAGCTTGACCACCGGGACTAGCGGAGCAAAGGAGCAGTTCTTC	CASSLTTGTSGAKEQFF
TRBV7-3	.	TRBD2	TRBJ2-2	TGTGCCAGCAGCTTATCCAGCGGGAGGGCCGGGGAGCTGTTTTTT	CASSLSSGRAGELFF
TRBV7-2	few	TRBD1	TRBJ1-1	TGTGCCAGCAGCTTCGCGGGACAGATTTACGGGGACACTGAAGCTTTCTTT	CASSFAGQIYGDTEAFF
TRBV6-5	.	TRBD1	TRBJ2-7	TGTGCCAGCAGTTGGTCCGTGACAGGGGACCCCTACGAGCAGTACTTC	CASSWSVTGDPYEQYF
TRBV28	many	TRBD1	TRBJ2-7	TGTGCCAGCACCCCGGGACAGGGTTACGAGCAGTACTTC	CASTPGQGYEQYF